This T cell receptor beta chain was documented in a study of radiotherapy plus CTLA-4 blockade in lung cancer. Across the study: There were objective responses in 15% to 20% of patients, and roughly 33% had disease control.

The V end was cut by 1 base, the J end by 8 bases, with 11 bases between. The length of the CDR3 is 14 residues. The germline gives CDR1 MNHNS, CDR2 SASEGT. The study gave focal radiation plus ipilimumab CTLA-4 blockade to patients with chemo-refractory metastatic non-small-cell lung cancer. Study findings and constraints: Interferon-beta and early blood T cell clone dynamics reportedly predicted response best.

A word on this clone: Its target is unknown.

Method: immunoSEQ multiplex PCR; TCRdb's copy keeps in-frame clones and lacks some. Of over 100,000 clones listed, about nine tenths were seen once; the top ten hold 6.9%. Sequenced here: peripheral blood, sampled from a patient treated with radiotherapy plus ipilimumab. This clonotype originated in a human donor with non-small cell lung cancer that progressed on radiotherapy plus ipilimumab. V and J are TRBV6-1 and TRBJ1-4, with D perhaps matching TRBD1 (5 bases). Here the CDR3 DNA reads TGTGCCAGCAGTGAAGGGGGGAGGAAAGAAAAACTGTTTTTT. It translates to CASSEGGRKEKLFF.